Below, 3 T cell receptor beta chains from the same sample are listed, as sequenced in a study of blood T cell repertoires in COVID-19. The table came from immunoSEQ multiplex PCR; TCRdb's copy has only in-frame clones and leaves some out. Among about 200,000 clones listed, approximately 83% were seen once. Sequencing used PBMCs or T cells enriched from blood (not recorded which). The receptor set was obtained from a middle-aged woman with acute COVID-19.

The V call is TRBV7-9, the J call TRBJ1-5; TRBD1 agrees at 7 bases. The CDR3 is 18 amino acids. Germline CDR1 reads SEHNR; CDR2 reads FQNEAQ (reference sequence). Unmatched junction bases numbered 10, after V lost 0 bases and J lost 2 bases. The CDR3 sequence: CASSLARQGGRGNQPQHF. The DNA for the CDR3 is TGTGCCAGCAGCTTAGCGCGGCAGGGGGGAAGAGGCAATCAGCCCCAGCATTTT.

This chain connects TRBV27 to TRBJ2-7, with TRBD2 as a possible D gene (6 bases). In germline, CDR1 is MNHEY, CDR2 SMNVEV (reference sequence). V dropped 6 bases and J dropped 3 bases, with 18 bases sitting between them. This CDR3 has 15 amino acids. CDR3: CASSSFNPGDYEQYF. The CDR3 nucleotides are TGTGCCAGCAGCTCCTTCAACCCGGGAGACTACGAGCAGTACTTC.

The CDR3: CASSQDWLYTGELFF. The CDR3 nucleotides read TGTGCCAGCAGCCAAGATTGGCTTTACACCGGGGAGCTGTTTTTT. This chain connects TRBV14 to TRBJ2-2; no clear D gene. The germline gives CDR1 SGHDN, CDR2 FVKESK. This CDR3 is built from 15 residues. The V gene lost 0 bases and the J gene lost 3 bases, with 8 bases spanning the gap.